This T cell receptor (beta chain) was captured in a study of molecular identifiers for immune sequencing clone quantification. Background on the study: The replicates split RNA from roughly 20,000 or 100,000 naive CD8 cells five ways and sequenced four.

Bulk libraries came from a prior protocol with listed TCR primers. TCRdb ran MiXCR on the PCR reads and lists one entry per CDR3 protein. The sample yields about 640,000 distinct CDR3 sequences, about 20% seen once. CDR3 length equals 14 residues. The J segment lost 5 bases and the V segment lost 6 bases, leaving 5 bases of the junction unmatched. Germline V gives CDR1 LNHNV, CDR2 YYDKDF (reference sequence). The chain uses TRBV15 and TRBJ2-5; 11 nucleotides line up with TRBD1. The sequence derives from a human donor in good health. Some libraries in this study had Jurkat cell RNA spiked in. Material: naive CD8+ T cells from blood, with Jurkat cell RNA spiked in. Subset specified: FACS-sorted CD8+CD4-CCR7+CD45RA+ naive T cells. In DNA form, the CDR3 reads TGTGCCACCAGAACGGACAGGGGGCGTGAGACCCAGTACTTC. This encodes CATRTDRGRETQYF.